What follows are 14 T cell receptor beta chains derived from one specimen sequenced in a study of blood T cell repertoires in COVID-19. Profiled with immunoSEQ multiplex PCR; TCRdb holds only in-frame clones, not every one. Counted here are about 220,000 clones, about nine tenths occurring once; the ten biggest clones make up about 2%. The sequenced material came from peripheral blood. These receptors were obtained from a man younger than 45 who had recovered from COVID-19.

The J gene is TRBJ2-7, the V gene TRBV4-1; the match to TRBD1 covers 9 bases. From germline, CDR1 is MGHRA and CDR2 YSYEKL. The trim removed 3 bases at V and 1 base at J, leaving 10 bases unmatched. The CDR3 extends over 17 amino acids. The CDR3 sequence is CASSQAPGQGSSYEQYF. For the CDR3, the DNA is TGCGCCAGCAGCCAGGCCCCAGGACAGGGGAGTTCCTACGAGCAGTACTTC.

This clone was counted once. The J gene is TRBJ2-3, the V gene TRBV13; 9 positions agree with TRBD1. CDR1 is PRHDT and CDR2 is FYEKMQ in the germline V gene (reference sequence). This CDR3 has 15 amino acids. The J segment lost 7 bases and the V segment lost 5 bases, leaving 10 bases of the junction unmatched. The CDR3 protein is CASSRTGTGTHTQYF. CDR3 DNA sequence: TGTGCCAGCAGCCGGACCGGGACAGGGACTCATACGCAGTATTTT.

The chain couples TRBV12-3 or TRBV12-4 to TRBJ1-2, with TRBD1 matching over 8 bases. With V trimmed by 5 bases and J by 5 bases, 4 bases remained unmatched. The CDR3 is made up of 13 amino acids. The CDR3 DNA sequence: TGTGCCAGCAGTCGCCGGACAGGGTATGGCTACACCTTC. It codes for CASSRRTGYGYTF.

The CDR3 nucleotides are TGTGCCAGCACGCGGGCCCGCTACGAGCAGTACTTC. It translates to CASTRARYEQYF. J is TRBJ2-7 and V is TRBV12-3 or TRBV12-4, with D possibly matching TRBD2 (5 bases). V lost 7 bases to trimming and J lost 3 bases, with 10 bases between them. The length of the CDR3 is 12 residues.

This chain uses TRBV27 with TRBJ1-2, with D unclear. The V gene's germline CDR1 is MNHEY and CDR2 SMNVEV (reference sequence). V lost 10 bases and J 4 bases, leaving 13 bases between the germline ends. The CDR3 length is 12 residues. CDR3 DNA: TGTGCCACCATGGACTGGATCTATGGCTACACCTTC. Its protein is CATMDWIYGYTF.

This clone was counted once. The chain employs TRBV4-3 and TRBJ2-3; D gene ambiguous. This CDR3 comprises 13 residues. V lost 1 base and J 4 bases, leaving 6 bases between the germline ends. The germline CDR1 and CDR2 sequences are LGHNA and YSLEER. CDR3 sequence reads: CASSQGLADTQYF. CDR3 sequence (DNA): TGCGCCAGCAGCCAAGGGTTAGCAGATACGCAGTATTTT.

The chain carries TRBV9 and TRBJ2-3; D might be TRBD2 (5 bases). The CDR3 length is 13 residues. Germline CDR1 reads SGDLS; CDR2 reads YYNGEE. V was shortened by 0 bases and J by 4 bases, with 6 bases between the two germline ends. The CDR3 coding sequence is TGTGCCAGCAGCGTAGGACTATCAGATACGCAGTATTTT. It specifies CASSVGLSDTQYF. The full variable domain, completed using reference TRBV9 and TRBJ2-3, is DSGVTQTPKHLITATGQRVTLRCSPRSGDLSVYWYQQSLDQGLQFLIQYYNGEERAKGNILERFSAQQFPDLHSELNLSSLELGDSALYFCASSVGLSDTQYFGPGTRLTVL.

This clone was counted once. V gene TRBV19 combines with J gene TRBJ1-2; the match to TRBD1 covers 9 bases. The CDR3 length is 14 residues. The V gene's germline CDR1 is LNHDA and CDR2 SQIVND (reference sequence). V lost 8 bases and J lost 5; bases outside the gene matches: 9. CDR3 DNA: TGTGCCAGTCATAGGGTCGGGACAGGGTATGGCTACACCTTC. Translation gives CASHRVGTGYGYTF. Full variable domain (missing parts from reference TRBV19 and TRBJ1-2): DGGITQSPKYLFRKEGQNVTLSCEQNLNHDAMYWYRQDPGQGLRLIYYSQIVNDFQKGDIAEGYSVSREKKESFPLTVTSAQKNPTAFYLCASHRVGTGYGYTFGSGTRLTVV.

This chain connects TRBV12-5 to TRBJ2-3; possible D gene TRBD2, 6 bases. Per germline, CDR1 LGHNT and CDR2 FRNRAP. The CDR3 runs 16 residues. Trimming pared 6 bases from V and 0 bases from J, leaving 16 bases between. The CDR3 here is CASGPGTFPSTDTQYF. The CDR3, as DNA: TGTGCTAGTGGACCCGGGACTTTTCCTAGCACAGATACGCAGTATTTT.

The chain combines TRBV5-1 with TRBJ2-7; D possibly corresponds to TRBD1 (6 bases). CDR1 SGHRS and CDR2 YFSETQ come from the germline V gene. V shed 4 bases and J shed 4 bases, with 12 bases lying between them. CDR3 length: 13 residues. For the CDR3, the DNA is TGCGCCAGCAGCGCCGGACAGCGTTACGAGCAGTACTTC. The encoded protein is CASSAGQRYEQYF.

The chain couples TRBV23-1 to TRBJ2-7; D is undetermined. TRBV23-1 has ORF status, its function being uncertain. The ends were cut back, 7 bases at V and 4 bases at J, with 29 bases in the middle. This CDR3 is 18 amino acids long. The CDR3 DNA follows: TGCGCCAGCATTAGACGGAGAGACGATCACCACCCGTTTTACGAGCAGTACTTC. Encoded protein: CASIRRRDDHHPFYEQYF.

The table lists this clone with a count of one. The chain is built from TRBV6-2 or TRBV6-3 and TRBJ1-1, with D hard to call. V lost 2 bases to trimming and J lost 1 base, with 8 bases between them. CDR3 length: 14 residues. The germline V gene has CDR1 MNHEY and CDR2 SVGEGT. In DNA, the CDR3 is TGTGCCAGCAGTTACCATCAGGAGAACACTGAAGCTTTCTTT. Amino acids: CASSYHQENTEAFF.

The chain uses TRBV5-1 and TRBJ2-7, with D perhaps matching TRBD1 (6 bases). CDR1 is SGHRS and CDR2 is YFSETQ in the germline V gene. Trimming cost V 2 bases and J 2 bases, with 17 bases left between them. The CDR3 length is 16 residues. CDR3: CASSFGRGHGTYEQYF. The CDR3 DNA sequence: TGCGCCAGCAGCTTTGGCAGGGGACACGGAACCTACGAGCAGTACTTC.

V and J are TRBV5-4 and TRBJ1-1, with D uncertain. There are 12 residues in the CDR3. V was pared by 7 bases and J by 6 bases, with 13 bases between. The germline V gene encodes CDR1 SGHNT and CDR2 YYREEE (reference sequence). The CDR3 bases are TGTGCCAGCCGAGGTTTGTCGGCTGAAGCTTTCTTT. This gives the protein CASRGLSAEAFF.